One and the same sample provided the 11 T cell receptor beta chains below, sequenced in a study of shared clonotypes between healthy human individuals. Using immunoSEQ multiplex PCR, the repertoire was profiled, and TCRdb retains in-frame clones only, with some absent. The sample carries 2 million to 2.5 million clones, 85% to 95% recorded once. The material sequenced was naive CD4+ T cells from PBMCs. Documented subset: CD45RA+ positively selected. Receptors originate from a man between 18 and 35 years old in good health. Some clones in this sample may be carry-over from other donors' samples.

The chain is built from TRBV4-2 and TRBJ2-7; 7 nucleotides match TRBD1. With 5 bases clipped from V and 3 bases from J, the junction kept 1 base outside the gene matches. CDR1 LGHNA and CDR2 YNFKEQ come from the germline V gene. This CDR3 comprises 12 residues. CDR3 sequence reads: CASSDRVYEQYF. CDR3 DNA sequence: TGTGCCAGCAGCGACAGGGTCTACGAGCAGTACTTC.

The chain couples TRBV6-1 to TRBJ2-5, with TRBD2 matching over 10 bases. The DNA end is a closer match to TRBJ2-7, so the J assignment may be wrong. Germline V lookup: CDR1 MNHNS, CDR2 SASEGT. The CDR3 totals 13 residues. The chain's CDR3 is CASTGTSVHEQYF. The CDR3 coding sequence is TGTGCCAGCACTGGGACTAGCGTCCACGAGCAGTACTTC.

The chain is built from TRBV14 and TRBJ1-2, with D unresolved. In germline, CDR1 is SGHDN, CDR2 FVKESK. V was trimmed by 4 bases and J by 2 bases, leaving 5 bases between them. The CDR3 runs to 12 residues. The CDR3 region is CASSRGNYGYTF. The CDR3 DNA follows: TGTGCCAGCAGCCGAGGGAACTATGGCTACACCTTC.

This clone appeared a single time. The chain joins TRBV21-1 to TRBJ2-7; no check of the table's D call, TRBD2, against the DNA was made. TRBV21-1 is a pseudogene segment. This CDR3 region has 17 residues. CDR3 sequence (DNA): TGTGCCAGCAGCAAACAAACCGGGACTCAGAGCTCCTACGAGCAGTACTTC. It specifies CASSKQTGTQSSYEQYF.

For the CDR3, the DNA is TGTGCCAGCAGTTTATCGGGGGGTGAGAGCAATCAGCCCCAGCATTTT. Translated, it gives CASSLSGGESNQPQHF. This rearrangement joins TRBV28 to TRBJ1-5; weak D call: TRBD1 (5 bases). The CDR3 has 16 residues. Trimming stripped 1 base from V and 1 base from J, with 11 bases between. Per the germline V gene, CDR1 is MDHEN and CDR2 is SYDVKM. The full variable domain, with the rest looked up from reference TRBV28 and TRBJ1-5, is DVKVTQSSRYLVKRTGEKVFLECVQDMDHENMFWYRQDPGLGLRLIYFSYDVKMKEKGDIPEGYSVSREKKERFSLILESASTNQTSMYLCASSLSGGESNQPQHFGDGTRLSIL.

The CDR3 is CASSLVGDRAYEQYF. The DNA for the CDR3 is TGCGCCAGCAGCTTGGTCGGGGACAGGGCCTACGAGCAGTACTTC. J is TRBJ2-7 and V is TRBV5-1; 9 nucleotides align to TRBD1. Trimming cost V 0 bases and J 2 bases; bases outside gene matches: 3. Germline CDR1 and CDR2: SGHRS and YFSETQ. The CDR3 loop spans 15 amino acids.

The chain employs TRBV6-1 and TRBJ2-5; D tentatively reads TRBD1 or TRBD2 (6 bases each). Between the trimmed V and J ends, which lost 1 base and 4 bases, there was a span of 13 bases. Germline assignment: CDR1 MNHNS and CDR2 SASEGT. The CDR3 contains 15 residues. CDR3 sequence: CASSEGGAVSETQYF. Written as DNA, the CDR3 is TGTGCCAGCAGTGAAGGGGGGGCGGTTTCAGAGACCCAGTACTTC.

V gene TRBV28 combines with J gene TRBJ2-7; D may be TRBD1 or TRBD2 (5 bases each). The length of the CDR3 is 15 residues. Trimming pared 4 bases from V and 3 bases from J, leaving 16 bases between. Germline assignment: CDR1 MDHEN and CDR2 SYDVKM. CDR3 nucleotides: TGTGCCAGCAGTTCCCCCGGGACGGTTAACTACGAGCAGTACTTC. This gives the protein CASSSPGTVNYEQYF.

In its sample, this clone was seen once. This sequence joins TRBV5-4 and TRBJ2-7; weak D call: TRBD1 (6 bases). Trimming shortened V by 4 bases and J by 4 bases, and 9 bases separated the two germline ends. Germline CDR1 is SGHNT and CDR2 is YYREEE (reference sequence). The CDR3 spans 12 residues. CDR3 loop: CASSATGYEQYF. CDR3 DNA sequence: TGTGCCAGCAGCGCTACAGGGTACGAGCAGTACTTC.

The genes are TRBV6-5 and TRBJ1-3, with D hard to call. CDR3 size: 13 residues. Germline-derived CDR1 and CDR2 are MNHEY and SVGAGI. V was cut by 5 bases and J by 2 bases, with 7 bases left in between. The CDR3 is CASSTAPGNTIYF. CDR3 coding DNA: TGTGCCAGCAGTACCGCCCCTGGAAACACCATATATTTT.

For this clone: In the same sample, other DNA sequences code for this CDR3. The chain uses TRBV11-3 and TRBJ2-7; D not resolved. The CDR3 consists of 12 residues. CDR1 is SGHNT, CDR2 YENEEA, per germline. Between the trimmed V and J ends, which lost 0 bases and 3 bases, there was a span of 3 bases. CDR3 nucleotides: TGTGCCAGCAGCTTAGACCGCTACGAGCAGTACTTC. This codes for CASSLDRYEQYF.